The TCR beta chain under discussion was sequenced for a study of cytomegalovirus exposure and HLA in healthy donors. The study's findings and limits: According to reports, the classifier identified cytomegalovirus status with high specificity and sensitivity.

Note on this clone: Its antigen is still unknown.

Vbeta (60) and Jbeta (13) primers were used in the PCR. Using immunoSEQ multiplex PCR, the repertoire was profiled, and TCRdb retains in-frame clones only, with some absent. This sample has under 150,000 clones; 60% to 85% occur once, and the top ten carry approximately 4%. Germline-derived CDR1 and CDR2 are SGHTA and FQGNSA. The CDR3 is 15 amino acids. With V trimmed by 5 bases and J by 2 bases, 7 bases remained unmatched. The origin of this receptor is a man between 18 and 35 years old in good health and CMV-seronegative. The rearrangement joins TRBV7-2 to TRBJ2-7, with TRBD1 matching 9 bases. The sequencing sample was made of PBMCs. CDR3 protein: CASSKQDRGPYEQYF. The CDR3, as DNA: TGTGCCAGCAGCAAACAGGACAGGGGTCCCTACGAGCAGTACTTC.